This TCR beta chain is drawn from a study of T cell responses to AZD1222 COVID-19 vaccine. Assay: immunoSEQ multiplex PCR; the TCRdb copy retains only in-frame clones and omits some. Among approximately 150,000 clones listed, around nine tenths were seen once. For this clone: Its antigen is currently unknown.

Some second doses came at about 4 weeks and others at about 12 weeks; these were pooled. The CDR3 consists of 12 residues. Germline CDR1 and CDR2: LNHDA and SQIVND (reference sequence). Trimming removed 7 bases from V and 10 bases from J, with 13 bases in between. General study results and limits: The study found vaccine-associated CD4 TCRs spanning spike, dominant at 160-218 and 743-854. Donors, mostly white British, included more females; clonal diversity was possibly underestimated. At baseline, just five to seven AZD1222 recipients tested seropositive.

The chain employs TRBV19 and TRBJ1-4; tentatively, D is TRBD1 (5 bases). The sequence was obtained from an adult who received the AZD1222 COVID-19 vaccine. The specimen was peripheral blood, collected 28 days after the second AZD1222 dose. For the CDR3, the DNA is TGTGCCAGTATTAGTTCCGGGGGAAAACTGTTTTTT. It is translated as CASISSGGKLFF.